This TCR beta chain was recorded in a study of shared clonotypes between healthy human individuals. Points on this clone: No antigen is known for it.

This CDR3 is built from 17 residues. CDR1 is SGHRS, CDR2 YFSETQ, per germline. The ends were cut back, 4 bases at V and 0 bases at J, with 17 bases in the middle. Study-level findings and limits: The sharing of 5% to 6.5% of naive CD4 clonotypes was seen across a few donors. Rarefaction showed that sequencing of sorted subsets was incomplete (despite large depth).

Profiled with immunoSEQ multiplex PCR; TCRdb holds only in-frame clones, not every one. The sample gives 2 million to 2.5 million clones, 85% to 95% of which show up once; more than 0.35% is in the top ten. The gene calls are TRBV5-1 and TRBJ2-1, with D perhaps TRBD1 (7 bases). The sequence was obtained from a man between 18 and 29 years old in good health. Some clones in this sample may be carry-over from other donors' samples. Sequenced input: naive CD4+ T cells from PBMCs. Subset reported: CD45RA+ positively selected. CDR3 sequence reads: CASSVGAGQSSYNEQFF. CDR3 in DNA: TGCGCCAGCAGCGTGGGGGCGGGACAGAGCTCCTACAATGAGCAGTTCTTC.